This T cell receptor beta chain was obtained from a study of response to subunit inactivated influenza vaccine (dated by TCRdb to 2016 to 2019). Background for the entire study: To follow how T cells responded to a trivalent subunit inactivated influenza vaccine, the researchers relied on deep quantitative profiling of the T cell receptor repertoire.

The CDR3 spans 16 residues, from the cysteine through the phenylalanine. Left in the record is the CDR3 DNA by itself, 48 bases read in frame from the first base. Per the germline V gene, LGHNA is the CDR1 and YSLEER is the CDR2. V lost 0 bases and J lost 5 bases, and the count of bases not matched to a germline gene is 8. This clonotype has ten or more counts. The target of this receptor is not known. One base away there is no much larger clone; base qualities are not given. The full study reports these points: The authors suggested that each seasonal influenza vaccination may recruit only a limited number of new T cells.

The library was produced with RT-PCR. The run used an Illumina HiSeq 2500. In TCRdb, the public reads were trimmed at Q25 with fastp and aligned with MiXCR, with productive beta chains retained. Entries are consolidated by CDR3 protein sequence, retaining the most common genes and DNA. In all, the sample holds around 300,000 distinct CDR3 sequences, and 20% to 25% of those were seen once. In total, the top ten clones hold approximately 10% of the sample. The specimen comprised PBMCs from blood, sampled less than 22 months after vaccination. This TCR came from a man aged 50 to 75 who received an inactivated influenza vaccine. Donor details come from another sample of the same person, matched by shared clones. This chain is built from TRBV4-3 and TRBJ1-1, and 8 junctional nucleotides match TRBD1. The base sequence is TGCGCCAGCAGCCAAGACGGGAGGACAGGGTTGACTGAAGCTTTCTTT. It translates to CASSQDGRTGLTEAFF.